The 9 T cell receptor beta chains below all came from one sample that was sequenced in a study of beta chain features in type 1 diabetes. Expressed TCRB transcripts were sequenced because the isolated RNA had all been reverse transcribed beforehand. Sequencing used immunoSEQ multiplex PCR; TCRdb keeps in-frame clones, though not all of them. The data show some 660,000 clones, with 11% to 15% seen just once and just under 0.04% held by the top ten. Study-wide results and caveats: TCRB CDR3s from Type 1 diabetes patients were moderately but significantly shorter in all four CD4+ subsets.

Their antigens are not known. Sequenced sample: naive CD4+ T cells from blood. The receptors stem from a man aged 18 to 29 with type 1 diabetes.

The chain couples TRBV5-1 to TRBJ1-2, with D unresolved. V lost 0 bases and J 8 bases, leaving 8 bases between the germline ends. The CDR3 runs 12 residues. Germline values: CDR1 SGHRS, CDR2 YFSETQ. CDR3 amino acids: CASSLAGWGYTF. The CDR3 nucleotides are TGCGCCAGCAGCTTGGCAGGATGGGGCTACACCTTC.

This clone was detected only a few times. The genes are TRBV30 and TRBJ1-5; D is undetermined. V lost 4 bases, J lost 0 bases, and 13 bases lay in between. CDR3 length equals 15 residues. CDR1 GTSNPN and CDR2 SVGIG come from the germline V gene (reference sequence). As DNA, the CDR3 is TGTGCCTGGACTTTAGGCGGGAATAGCAATCAGCCCCAGCATTTT. This codes for CAWTLGGNSNQPQHF. Full variable domain (remainder filled in from reference TRBV30 and TRBJ1-5): SQTIHQWPATLVQPVGSPLSLECTVEGTSNPNLYWYRQAAGRGLQLLFYSVGIGQISSEVPQNLSASRPQDRQFILSSKKLLLSDSGFYLCAWTLGGNSNQPQHFGDGTRLSIL.

This chain links TRBV10-3 with TRBJ2-1, with 7 bases lining up with TRBD2. Looked up from germline, CDR1 is ENHRY and CDR2 is SYGVKD. The V gene end was trimmed by 7 bases and the J gene end by 8 bases; junction bases not matched to a gene: 8. The CDR3 contains 13 residues. The CDR3 loop is CAITAGIKDEQFF. For the CDR3, the DNA is TGTGCCATCACAGCGGGAATTAAAGATGAGCAGTTCTTC.

The gene calls are TRBV18 and TRBJ2-2; TRBD2 agrees at 11 bases. Losses at the gene ends were 5 bases for V and 4 bases for J; bases not matched to a gene: 6. Germline V gene data show CDR1 as KGHSH and CDR2 as LQKENI. The CDR3 sequence is 16 residues long. CDR3 sequence (DNA): TGTGCCAGCTCAACCGGGACTAGCGGAATCACCGGGGAGCTGTTTTTT. The encoded protein is CASSTGTSGITGELFF.

The chain employs TRBV7-2 and TRBJ2-7; no clear D. The CDR3 has 12 residues. Germline-derived CDR1 and CDR2 are SGHTA and FQGNSA. The V gene lost 1 base and the J gene lost 3 bases, with 4 bases spanning the gap. The DNA for the CDR3 is TGTGCCAGCAGCTTAGTAGTCTACGAGCAGTACTTC. Translation: CASSLVVYEQYF. The full variable domain, with the rest looked up from reference TRBV7-2 and TRBJ2-7, is GAGVSQSPSNKVTEKGKDVELRCDPISGHTALYWYRQSLGQGLEFLIYFQGNSAPDKSGLPSDRFSAERTGGSVSTLTIQRTQQEDSAVYLCASSLVVYEQYFGPGTRLTVT.

This clone occurred a few times. V and J are TRBV13 and TRBJ1-1; a weak D match, TRBD1 (6 bases). The CDR3 sequence is 17 residues long. V was cut by 0 bases and J by 5 bases, with 19 bases left in between. The germline V gene encodes CDR1 PRHDT and CDR2 FYEKMQ (reference sequence). CDR3 sequence: CASSLGLWSGARTEAFF. The DNA for the CDR3 is TGTGCCAGCAGCTTAGGCCTGTGGTCGGGGGCGAGGACTGAAGCTTTCTTT.

As DNA, the CDR3 is TGTGCCATCAGTGTCAGGGGCGAACCCTACAATGAGCAGTTCTTC. This gives the protein CAISVRGEPYNEQFF. This sequence joins TRBV10-3 and TRBJ2-1; D possibly corresponds to TRBD1 (6 bases). The ends were cut back, 4 bases at V and 2 bases at J, with 12 bases in the middle. There are 15 residues in the CDR3. Looked up from germline, CDR1 is ENHRY and CDR2 is SYGVKD.

CDR3 sequence reads: CAVWDRLGTDTQYF. For the CDR3, the DNA is TGTGCCGTCTGGGACAGGCTCGGCACAGATACGCAGTATTTT. The chain uses TRBV6-6 and TRBJ2-3, with TRBD1 matching 8 bases. V was clipped by 11 bases and J by 1 base; unmatched bases: 8. The CDR3 is 14 residues long. Germline CDR1 is MNHNY and CDR2 is SVGAGI (reference sequence).

The rearrangement joins TRBV9 to TRBJ1-1, with 7 bases that match TRBD1. Unmatched junction bases numbered 4, after V lost 0 bases and J lost 8 bases. The CDR3 spans 13 residues. The germline V gene has CDR1 SGDLS and CDR2 YYNGEE. Here the CDR3 DNA reads TGTGCCAGCAGCGTAGGTCAGGACAGGGAAGCTTTCTTT. Translating gives CASSVGQDREAFF.